This T cell receptor (beta chain) came from a study of CXCR3-negative and CXCR3-positive naive CD8 T cells. Study results and limitations: CXCR3-negative naive cells had less hydrophobic TRB CDR3s than did CXCR3-positive naive cells. Whereas both naive subsets had comparably high diversity, memory CD8+ cells had much lower diversity. Comparison of naive subsets found surface CD5 to be comparable, and TCR strength was inferred on the basis of TRB CDR3 properties. Fresh PBMCs went into most assays, and CXCR3 expression partly declined after cryopreservation.

Concerning this clonotype: Antigen: not known.

Via 5' RACE with UMI labels, TRB cDNA libraries were prepared. From the 5' RACE reads, TCRdb lists one entry per CDR3 protein and no DNA. The sample totals about 53,000 distinct CDR3 sequences. CDR1 MNHEY and CDR2 SMNVEV come from the germline V gene (reference sequence). This CDR3 spans 18 amino acids. The study sorted every CD8+ T cell subset in triplicate at hundreds of thousands of cells each. The J gene is TRBJ2-1, the V gene TRBV27; the D call from TCRdb, TRBD2, cannot be confirmed without DNA. The clonotype originates from a human donor in good health. Some clones in this sample may be carry-over from other donors' samples. The sequenced material came from naive CXCR3+ CD8+ T cells from blood. The sample's subset: CD45RO-CCR7+CD27+CD95- naive CD8+ T cells expressing CXCR3 (TNR3+). CDR3 sequence: CASSFLLAGGSSYNEQFF.